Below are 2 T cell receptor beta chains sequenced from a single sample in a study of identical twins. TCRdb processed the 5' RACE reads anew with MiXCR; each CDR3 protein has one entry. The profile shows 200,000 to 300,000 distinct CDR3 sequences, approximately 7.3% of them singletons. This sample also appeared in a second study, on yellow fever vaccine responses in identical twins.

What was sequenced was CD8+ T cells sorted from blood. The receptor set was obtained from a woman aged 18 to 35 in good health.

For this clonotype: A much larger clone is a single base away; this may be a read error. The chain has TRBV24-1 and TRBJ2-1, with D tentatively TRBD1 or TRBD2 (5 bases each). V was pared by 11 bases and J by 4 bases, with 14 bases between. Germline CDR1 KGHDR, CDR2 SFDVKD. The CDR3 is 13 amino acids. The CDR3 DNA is TGTGCCAGCGTGGGACCGGAGTACAATGAGCAGTTCTTC. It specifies CASVGPEYNEQFF.

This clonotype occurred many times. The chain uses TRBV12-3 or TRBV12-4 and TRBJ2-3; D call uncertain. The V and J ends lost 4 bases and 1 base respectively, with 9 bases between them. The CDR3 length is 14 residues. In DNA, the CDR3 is TGTGCCAGCAGTTCTCAGTATCGCACAGATACGCAGTATTTT. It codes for CASSSQYRTDTQYF.